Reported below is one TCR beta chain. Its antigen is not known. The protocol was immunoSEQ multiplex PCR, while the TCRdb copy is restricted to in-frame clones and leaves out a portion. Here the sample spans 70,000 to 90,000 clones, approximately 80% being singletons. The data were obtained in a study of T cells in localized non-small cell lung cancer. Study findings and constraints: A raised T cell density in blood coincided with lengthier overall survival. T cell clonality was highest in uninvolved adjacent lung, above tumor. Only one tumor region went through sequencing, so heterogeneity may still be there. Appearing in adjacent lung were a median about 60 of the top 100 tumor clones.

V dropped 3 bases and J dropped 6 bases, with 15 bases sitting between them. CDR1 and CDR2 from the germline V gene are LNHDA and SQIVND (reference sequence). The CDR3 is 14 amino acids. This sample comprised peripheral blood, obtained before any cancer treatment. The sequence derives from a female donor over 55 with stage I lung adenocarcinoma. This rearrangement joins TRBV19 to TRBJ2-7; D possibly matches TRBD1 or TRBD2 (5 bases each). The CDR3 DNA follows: TGTGCCAGTAGTATGTTGGGGGAAATAGGCGAGCAGTACTTC. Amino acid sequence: CASSMLGEIGEQYF.